A selection of T cell receptor beta chains follows, all from one sample in a study of T cell responses to AZD1222 COVID-19 vaccine. Method: immunoSEQ multiplex PCR; TCRdb's copy keeps in-frame clones and lacks some. The sample carries some 100,000 clones, about 89% recorded once. Sequencing used peripheral blood, obtained 28 days after the second AZD1222 dose. All receptors derive from an adult who received the AZD1222 COVID-19 vaccine. The CDR3 runs from the conserved cysteine through the conserved F or W. D genes are given only for firm matches. Clone size appears in some rows only: once, few, many, or a class for an expanded clone.

TRBJ2-2 TRBD2 . TRBV5-1 CASSLATSGPTGELFF TGCGCCAGCAGCTTGGCCACTAGCGGCCCCACCGGGGAGCTGTTTTTT
TRBJ2-7 TRBD1 . TRBV18 CASSRGTGDEQYF TGTGCCAGCTCACGCGGGACAGGTGACGAGCAGTACTTC
TRBJ2-7 TRBD1 . TRBV28 CASSLWGVDRGYEQYF TGTGCCAGCAGTTTATGGGGGGTGGACAGGGGGTACGAGCAGTACTTC
TRBJ2-3 . . TRBV21-1 CAFVRSGDFTDTQYF TGTGCCTTTGTTCGAAGCGGGGACTTCACAGATACGCAGTATTTT
TRBJ1-5 . once TRBV19 CASSRFRGDNQPQHF TGTGCCAGTAGTCGGTTCCGGGGCGACAATCAGCCCCAGCATTTT
TRBJ2-5 TRBD2 . TRBV27 CASSPLGLAVETQYF TGTGCCAGCAGTCCGTTGGGACTAGCGGTCGAGACCCAGTACTTC
TRBJ2-1 TRBD2 . TRBV18 CASRAGGSSYNEQFF TGTGCCAGTCGGGCCGGGGGGAGCTCCTACAATGAGCAGTTCTTC
TRBJ1-2 TRBD1 . TRBV6-5 CASSMTGDYGYTF TGTGCCAGCAGCATGACAGGGGACTATGGCTACACCTTC
TRBJ1-4 . . TRBV5-1 CASRAGTVNEKLFF TGCGCCAGCCGTGCCGGGACGGTTAATGAAAAACTGTTTTTT
TRBJ2-3 . . TRBV5-1 CASSLTGTHTDTQYF TGCGCCAGCAGCTTAACAGGGACCCACACAGATACGCAGTATTTT
TRBJ1-2 . . TRBV21-1 CASSTIRKRGWAYGYTF TGTGCCAGCAGCACTATTAGAAAGAGGGGGTGGGCCTATGGCTACACCTTC
TRBJ2-7 . . TRBV6-2/TRBV6-3 CASSPQDYEQYF TGTGCCAGCAGCCCACAAGACTACGAGCAGTACTTC
TRBJ1-1 . . TRBV11-2 CASSLGTISGTEAFF TGTGCCAGCAGCTTAGGAACAATATCGGGCACTGAAGCTTTCTTT
TRBJ2-1 TRBD2 . TRBV27 CASSLSASGRGNEQFF TGTGCCAGCAGTTTATCGGCGAGCGGGAGGGGCAATGAGCAGTTCTTC
TRBJ2-2 . . TRBV10-3 CAIRSQGGSQLFF TGTGCCATCAGATCTCAAGGGGGGAGTCAGCTGTTTTTT
TRBJ2-3 TRBD2 . TRBV28 CASPPAAGGSGEGAGDTQYF TGTGCCAGTCCACCGGCAGCGGGAGGGAGCGGGGAGGGAGCGGGAGATACGCAGTATTTT
TRBJ1-2 TRBD1 few TRBV29-1 CSVDGLGGQGGGYGYTF TGCAGCGTTGACGGACTCGGAGGTCAGGGGGGTGGCTATGGCTACACCTTC
TRBJ1-6 . . TRBV27 CASSLSRRPGRSNSPLHF TGTGCCAGCAGTTTATCCCGTAGGCCTGGGAGGAGTAATTCACCCCTCCACTTT
TRBJ2-7 . . TRBV19 CASSIDREAYEQYF TGTGCCAGTAGTATTGATAGGGAGGCCTACGAGCAGTACTTC
TRBJ2-1 TRBD2 once TRBV11-3 CASSPRPPTSGTYNEQFF TGTGCCAGCAGCCCCCGCCCGCCGACTAGCGGCACTTACAATGAGCAGTTCTTC
TRBJ1-2 . . TRBV27 CASSLFGRVEGYGYTF TGTGCCAGCAGTTTATTTGGTCGGGTGGAGGGGTATGGCTACACCTTC
TRBJ2-7 . . TRBV11-3 CASSSQDGVRYEQYF TGTGCCAGCAGCTCCCAGGACGGGGTCAGGTACGAGCAGTACTTC
TRBJ1-3 . . TRBV30 CAWSSGNTIYF TGTGCCTGGAGCTCTGGAAACACCATATATTTT
TRBJ2-7 TRBD2 . TRBV5-3 CARSWRRRAGTSGNYISYEQYF TGTGCCAGAAGCTGGAGGCGCAGGGCCGGGACTAGCGGGAACTACATCTCCTACGAGCAGTACTTC
TRBJ2-5 . . TRBV11-3 CASSLGIVGGHQETQYF TGTGCCAGCAGCTTAGGCATCGTCGGGGGGCACCAAGAGACCCAGTACTTC
TRBJ1-2 TRBD1 . TRBV5-5 CASSLTGTANYGYTF TGTGCCAGCAGCTTAACCGGGACAGCTAACTATGGCTACACCTTC
TRBJ2-7 . . TRBV6-5 CAIGSRAGGSYEQYF TGTGCCATAGGGAGTAGGGCAGGGGGGTCCTACGAGCAGTACTTC
TRBJ2-6 . once TRBV7-9 CASSLAASGANVLTF TGTGCCAGCAGCTTAGCAGCCTCTGGGGCCAACGTCCTGACTTTC
TRBJ2-3 . . TRBV9 CASSVDSGVADTQYF TGTGCCAGCAGCGTCGATTCTGGGGTCGCAGATACGCAGTATTTT
TRBJ2-5 . . TRBV19 CASSRGGAGGETQYF TGTGCCAGTAGTCGAGGGGGGGCCGGAGGGGAGACCCAGTACTTC
TRBJ2-7 . . TRBV3-1/TRBV3-2 CASSQVGRGATYEQYF TGTGCCAGCAGCCAAGTTGGCAGGGGGGCAACCTACGAGCAGTACTTC
TRBJ2-5 TRBD1 . TRBV27 CASSLIGTEETQYF TGTGCCAGCAGTTTAATTGGGACAGAAGAGACCCAGTACTTC
TRBJ2-2 . . TRBV4-2 CASSPRTASNFGELFF TGTGCCAGCAGCCCGCGGACAGCCAGCAATTTTGGGGAGCTGTTTTTT
TRBJ2-3 TRBD2 . TRBV5-4 CASSKTGGGQTDTQYF TGTGCCAGCAGCAAGACGGGCGGGGGGCAGACAGATACGCAGTATTTT
TRBJ2-1 TRBD2 . TRBV19 CASTPTSGDSYNEQFF TGTGCCAGTACCCCGACTAGCGGGGACTCCTACAATGAGCAGTTCTTC
TRBJ2-5 TRBD2 . TRBV19 CASREGSGGTWTQYF TGTGCCAGTAGAGAGGGTAGCGGGGGGACGTGGACCCAGTACTTC
TRBJ2-3 TRBD1 . TRBV7-9 CASTLDRAGPDTQYF TGTGCCAGCACCTTAGACAGGGCTGGCCCAGATACGCAGTATTTT
TRBJ2-7 . . TRBV7-8 CASSLAGIVMYEQYF TGTGCCAGCAGCTTAGCCGGCATAGTAATGTACGAGCAGTACTTC
TRBJ1-1 . . TRBV19 CASSTSGPEAFF TGTGCCAGTAGTACATCTGGGCCAGAAGCTTTCTTT
TRBJ2-5 . . TRBV30 CAWSHRGQLRETQYF TGTGCCTGGAGCCACCGGGGACAACTTCGAGAGACCCAGTACTTC
TRBJ2-7 TRBD2 . TRBV7-2 CASEGAGSRVEQYF TGTGCCAGTGAAGGAGCGGGAAGCAGGGTAGAGCAGTACTTC
TRBJ1-2 . . TRBV23-1 CASSQQARDSNGYTF TGCGCCAGCAGTCAACAGGCCAGGGATTCCAATGGCTACACCTTC
TRBJ2-5 . . TRBV7-2 CASSPRSQETQYF TGTGCCAGCAGCCCCCGGTCCCAAGAGACCCAGTACTTC
TRBJ2-7 . few TRBV7-3 CASSPQTGSEQYF TGTGCCAGCAGCCCACAAACAGGGTCCGAGCAGTACTTC
TRBJ1-1 . . TRBV6-4 CASSVEVGTEAFF TGTGCCAGCAGTGTAGAGGTGGGCACTGAAGCTTTCTTT